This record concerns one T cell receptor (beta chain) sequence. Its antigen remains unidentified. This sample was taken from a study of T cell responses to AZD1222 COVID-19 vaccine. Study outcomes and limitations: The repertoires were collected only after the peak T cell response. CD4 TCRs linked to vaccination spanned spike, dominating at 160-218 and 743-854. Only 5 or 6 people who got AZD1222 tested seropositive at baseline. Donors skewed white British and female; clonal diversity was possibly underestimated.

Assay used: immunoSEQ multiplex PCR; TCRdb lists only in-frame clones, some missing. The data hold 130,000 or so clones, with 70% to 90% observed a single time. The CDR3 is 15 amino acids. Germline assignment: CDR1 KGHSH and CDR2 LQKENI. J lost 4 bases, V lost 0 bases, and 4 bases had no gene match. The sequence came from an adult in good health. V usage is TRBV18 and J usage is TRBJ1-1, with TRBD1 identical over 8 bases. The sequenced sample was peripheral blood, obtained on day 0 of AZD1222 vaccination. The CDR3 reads CASSPPRTGLTEAFF. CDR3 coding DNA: TGTGCCAGCTCACCACCGCGGACAGGGCTCACTGAAGCTTTCTTT.